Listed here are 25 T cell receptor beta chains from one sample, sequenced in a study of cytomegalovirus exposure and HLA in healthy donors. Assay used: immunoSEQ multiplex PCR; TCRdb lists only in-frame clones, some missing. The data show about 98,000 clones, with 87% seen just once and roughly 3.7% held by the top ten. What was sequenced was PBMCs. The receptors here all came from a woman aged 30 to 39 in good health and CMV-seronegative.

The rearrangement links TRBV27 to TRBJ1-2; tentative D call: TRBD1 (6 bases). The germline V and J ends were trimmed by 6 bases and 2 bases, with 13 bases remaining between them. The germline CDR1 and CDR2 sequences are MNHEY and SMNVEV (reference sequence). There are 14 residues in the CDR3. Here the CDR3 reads CASSRLQGNYGYTF. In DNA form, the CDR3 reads TGTGCCAGCAGCCGTCTACAGGGAAACTATGGCTACACCTTC.

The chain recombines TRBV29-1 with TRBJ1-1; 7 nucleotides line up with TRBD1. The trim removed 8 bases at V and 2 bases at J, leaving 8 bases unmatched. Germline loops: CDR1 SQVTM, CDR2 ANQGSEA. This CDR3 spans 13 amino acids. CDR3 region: CSSGQIVNTEAFF. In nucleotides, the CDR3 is TGCAGCTCGGGACAGATTGTAAACACTGAAGCTTTCTTT.

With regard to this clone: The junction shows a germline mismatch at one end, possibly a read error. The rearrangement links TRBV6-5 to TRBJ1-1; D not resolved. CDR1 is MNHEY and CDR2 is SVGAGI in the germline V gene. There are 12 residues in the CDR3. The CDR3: CASSYASGTLIF. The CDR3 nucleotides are TGTGCCAGCAGTTACGCTAGTGGCACCTTAATCTTT.

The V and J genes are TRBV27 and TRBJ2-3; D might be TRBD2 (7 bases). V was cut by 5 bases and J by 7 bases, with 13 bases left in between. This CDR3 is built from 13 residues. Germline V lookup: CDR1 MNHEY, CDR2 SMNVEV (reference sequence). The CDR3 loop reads CASSGGAEYTQYF. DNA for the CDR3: TGTGCCAGCAGTGGGGGGGCAGAATATACGCAGTATTTT.

The CDR3: CASSEAGGNAGYTF. DNA for the CDR3: TGCGCCAGCAGTGAGGCCGGAGGTAATGCTGGCTACACCTTC. J is TRBJ1-2 and V is TRBV10-2; D gene unclear. V lost 2 bases and J 7 bases, leaving 14 bases between the germline ends. Germline V gene sequence: CDR1 WSHSY, CDR2 SAAADI. The CDR3 sequence is 14 residues long.

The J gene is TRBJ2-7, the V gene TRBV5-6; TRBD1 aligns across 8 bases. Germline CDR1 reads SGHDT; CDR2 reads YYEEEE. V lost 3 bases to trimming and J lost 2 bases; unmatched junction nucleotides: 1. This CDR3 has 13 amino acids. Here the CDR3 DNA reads TGTGCCAGCAGCTGGGGACAGGCCTACGAGCAGTACTTC. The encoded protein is CASSWGQAYEQYF.

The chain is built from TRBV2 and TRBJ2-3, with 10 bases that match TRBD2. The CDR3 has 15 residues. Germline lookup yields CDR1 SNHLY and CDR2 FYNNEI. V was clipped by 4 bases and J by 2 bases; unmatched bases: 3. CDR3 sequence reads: CASSVSGRDTDTQYF. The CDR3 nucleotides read TGTGCCAGCAGTGTGAGCGGGAGGGACACAGATACGCAGTATTTT.

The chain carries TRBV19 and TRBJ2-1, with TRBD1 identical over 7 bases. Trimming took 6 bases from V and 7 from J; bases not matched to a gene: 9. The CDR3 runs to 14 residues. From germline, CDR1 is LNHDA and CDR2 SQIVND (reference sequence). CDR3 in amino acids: CASRLQGRVNEQFF. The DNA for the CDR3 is TGTGCCAGTAGGCTACAGGGGAGAGTAAATGAGCAGTTCTTC.

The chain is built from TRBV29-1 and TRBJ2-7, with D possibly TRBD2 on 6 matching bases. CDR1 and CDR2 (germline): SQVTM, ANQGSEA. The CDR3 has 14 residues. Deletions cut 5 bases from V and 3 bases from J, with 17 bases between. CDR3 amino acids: CSVQPGLGGYEQYF. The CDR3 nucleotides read TGCAGCGTTCAGCCGGGACTGGGAGGCTACGAGCAGTACTTC.

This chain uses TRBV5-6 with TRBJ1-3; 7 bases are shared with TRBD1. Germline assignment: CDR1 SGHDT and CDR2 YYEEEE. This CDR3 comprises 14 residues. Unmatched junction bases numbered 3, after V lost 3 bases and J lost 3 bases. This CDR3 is CASSWSGGGNTIYF. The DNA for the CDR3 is TGTGCCAGCAGCTGGTCAGGGGGTGGAAACACCATATATTTT.

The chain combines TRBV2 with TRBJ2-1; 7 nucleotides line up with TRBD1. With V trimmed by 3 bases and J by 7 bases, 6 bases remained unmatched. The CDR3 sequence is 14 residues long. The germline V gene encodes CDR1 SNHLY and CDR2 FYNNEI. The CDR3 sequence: CASSDRAGGNEQFF. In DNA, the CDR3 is TGTGCCAGCAGTGATCGGGCAGGGGGAAATGAGCAGTTCTTC.

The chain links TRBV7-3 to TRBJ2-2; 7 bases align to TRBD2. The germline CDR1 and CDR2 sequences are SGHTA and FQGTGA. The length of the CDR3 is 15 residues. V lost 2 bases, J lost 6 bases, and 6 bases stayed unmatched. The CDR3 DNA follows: TGTGCCAGCAGCTTAGGAAGCGGGACTGCCGGGGAGCTGTTTTTT. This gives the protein CASSLGSGTAGELFF.

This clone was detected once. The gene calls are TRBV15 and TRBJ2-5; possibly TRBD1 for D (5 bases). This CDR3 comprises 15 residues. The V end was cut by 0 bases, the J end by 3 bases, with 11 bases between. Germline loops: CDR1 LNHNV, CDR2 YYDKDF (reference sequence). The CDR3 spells CATSREGRAKETQYF. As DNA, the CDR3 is TGTGCCACCAGCAGAGAAGGCAGGGCTAAAGAGACCCAGTACTTC.

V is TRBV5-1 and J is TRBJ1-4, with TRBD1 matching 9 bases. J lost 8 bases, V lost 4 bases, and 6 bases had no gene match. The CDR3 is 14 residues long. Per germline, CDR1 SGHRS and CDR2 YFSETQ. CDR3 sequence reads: CASSIGQGKEKLFF. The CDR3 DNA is TGCGCCAGCAGCATTGGACAGGGGAAAGAAAAACTGTTTTTT.

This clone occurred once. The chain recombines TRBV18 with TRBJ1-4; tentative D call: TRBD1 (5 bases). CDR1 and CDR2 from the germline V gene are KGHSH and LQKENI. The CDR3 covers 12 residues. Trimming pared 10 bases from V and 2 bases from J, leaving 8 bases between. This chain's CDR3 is CATRATNEKLFF. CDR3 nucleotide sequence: TGTGCCACCAGGGCGACTAATGAAAAACTGTTTTTT.

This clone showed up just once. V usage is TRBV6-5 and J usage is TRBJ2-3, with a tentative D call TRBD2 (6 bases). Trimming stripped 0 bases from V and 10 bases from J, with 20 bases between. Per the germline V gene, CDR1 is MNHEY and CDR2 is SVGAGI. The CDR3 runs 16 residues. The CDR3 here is CASSYSSVTGDGPQYF. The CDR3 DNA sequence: TGTGCCAGCAGTTACTCGAGTGTCACGGGGGATGGGCCGCAGTATTTT.

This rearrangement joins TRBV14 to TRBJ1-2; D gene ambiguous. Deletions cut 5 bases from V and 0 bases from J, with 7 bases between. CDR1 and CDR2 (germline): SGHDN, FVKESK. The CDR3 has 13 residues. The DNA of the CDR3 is TGTGCCAGCAGCTACACCTCTAACTATGGCTACACCTTC. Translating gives CASSYTSNYGYTF.

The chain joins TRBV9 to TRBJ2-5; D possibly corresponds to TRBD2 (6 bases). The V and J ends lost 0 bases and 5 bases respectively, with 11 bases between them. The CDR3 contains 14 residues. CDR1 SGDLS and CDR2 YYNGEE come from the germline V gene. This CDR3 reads CASSVGAGHETQYF. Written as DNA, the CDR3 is TGTGCCAGCAGCGTAGGGGCGGGGCATGAGACCCAGTACTTC.

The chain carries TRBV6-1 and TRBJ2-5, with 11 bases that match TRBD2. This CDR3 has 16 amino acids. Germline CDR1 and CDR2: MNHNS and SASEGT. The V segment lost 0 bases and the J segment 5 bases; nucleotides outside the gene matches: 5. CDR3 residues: CASSEARLAGRETQYF. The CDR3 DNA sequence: TGTGCCAGCAGTGAAGCCCGACTAGCGGGGCGGGAGACCCAGTACTTC.

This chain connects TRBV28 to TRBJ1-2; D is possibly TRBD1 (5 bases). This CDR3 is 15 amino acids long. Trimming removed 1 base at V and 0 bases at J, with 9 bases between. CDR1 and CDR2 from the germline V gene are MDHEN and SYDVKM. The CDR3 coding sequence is TGTGCCAGCAGTTTATTGACAGCTTCTAACTATGGCTACACCTTC. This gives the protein CASSLLTASNYGYTF.

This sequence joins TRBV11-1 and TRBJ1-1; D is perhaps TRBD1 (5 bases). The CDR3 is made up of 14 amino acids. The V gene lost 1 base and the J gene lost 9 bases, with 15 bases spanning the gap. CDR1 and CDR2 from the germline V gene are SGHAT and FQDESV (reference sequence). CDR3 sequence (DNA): TGTGCCAGCAGCTTAGGTATGACGAGACAGCAAGCTTTCTTT. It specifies CASSLGMTRQQAFF.

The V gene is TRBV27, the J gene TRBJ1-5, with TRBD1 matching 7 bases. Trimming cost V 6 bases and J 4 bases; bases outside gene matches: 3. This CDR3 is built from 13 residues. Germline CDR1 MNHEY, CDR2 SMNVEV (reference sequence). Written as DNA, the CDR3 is TGTGCCAGCAGCACGGACAGGAATCAGCCCCAGCATTTT. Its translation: CASSTDRNQPQHF.

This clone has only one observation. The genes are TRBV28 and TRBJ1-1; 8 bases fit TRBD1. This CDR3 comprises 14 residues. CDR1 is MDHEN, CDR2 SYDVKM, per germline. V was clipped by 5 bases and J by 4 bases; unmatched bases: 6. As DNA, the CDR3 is TGTGCCAGCAGTAATGGACAGGGCCTCACTGAAGCTTTCTTT. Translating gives CASSNGQGLTEAFF.

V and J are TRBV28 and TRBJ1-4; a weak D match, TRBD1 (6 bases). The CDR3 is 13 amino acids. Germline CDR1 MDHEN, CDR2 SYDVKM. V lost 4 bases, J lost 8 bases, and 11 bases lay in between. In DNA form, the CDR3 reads TGTGCCAGCAGTTACGGGGGGCGCGAAAAACTGTTTTTT. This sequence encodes CASSYGGREKLFF.

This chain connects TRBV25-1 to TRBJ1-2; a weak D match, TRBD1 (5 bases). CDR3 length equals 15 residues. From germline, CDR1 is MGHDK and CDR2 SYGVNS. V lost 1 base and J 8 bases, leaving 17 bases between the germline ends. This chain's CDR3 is CASSEWGRRGNGYTF. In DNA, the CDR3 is TGTGCCAGCAGTGAATGGGGTAGAAGGGGTAACGGCTACACCTTC.